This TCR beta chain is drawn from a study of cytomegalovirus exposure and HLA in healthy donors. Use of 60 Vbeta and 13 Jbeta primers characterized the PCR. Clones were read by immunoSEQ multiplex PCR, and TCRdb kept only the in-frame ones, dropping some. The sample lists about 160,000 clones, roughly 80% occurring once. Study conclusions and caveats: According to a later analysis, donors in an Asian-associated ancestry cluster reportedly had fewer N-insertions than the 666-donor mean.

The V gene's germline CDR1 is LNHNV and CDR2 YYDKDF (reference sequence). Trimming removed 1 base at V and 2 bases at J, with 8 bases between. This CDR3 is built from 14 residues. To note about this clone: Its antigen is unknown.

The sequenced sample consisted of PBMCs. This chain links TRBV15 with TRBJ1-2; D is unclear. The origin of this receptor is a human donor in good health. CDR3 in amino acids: CATSRGGRNYGYTF. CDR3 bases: TGTGCCACCAGCAGAGGAGGGAGGAACTATGGCTACACCTTC.